This record covers a single T cell receptor beta chain. Its antigen remains undetermined. No base qualities exist here, and no much larger clone lies one base off it. The data belong to a study of shared clonotypes between healthy human individuals (dated by TCRdb to the early 2020s). Some background on the complete study: The cohort included three men and two women between 18 and 49 years of age. Per donor, three plates each were used for CD4 naive and CD4 memory, two for CD8 naive, and one for CD8 memory. The study deeply sequenced blood TCR repertoires of about five healthy adults to estimate repertoire size and the extent of clonotype sharing between individuals. Libraries were prepared and TCR repertoires were sequenced by different laboratories using diverse techniques, in order to increase sequencing depth and limit assay-specific biases. Each donor's leukapheresis produced roughly between roughly 0.9 and 8.9 billion PBMCs.

For the CD8 naive samples, CD45RO-negative cells were positively selected for CCR7, yielding a CD45RA+CCR7+ population from which TemRA cells were excluded. The donors were healthy, HIV-negative adults with no recently reported acute infections or vaccinations. Every donor was a Caucasian adult residing in Nashville, Tennessee, USA. Blood was obtained by leukapheresis, after which PBMCs were separated by Ficoll-Histopaque density gradient centrifugation and cryopreserved in liquid nitrogen vapor phase. Purity and quantity of every magnetically sorted T cell population were checked by analytical flow cytometry. Genomic DNA was isolated from each sorted fraction and quantified by UV absorbance on a Nanodrop 2000c. V gives up 4 bases and J gives up 5 bases, and the segment between their germline ends measures 17 bases. Per the germline V gene (reference sequence), MNHEY is the CDR1 and SMNVEV is the CDR2. CDR3 length: 15 amino acids, cysteine to phenylalanine. Solely the CDR3 DNA is kept, with 45 bases framed from the first base.

The paper's findings and limits, for the study overall: Sampling was restricted to blood, and TCR repertoires in tissue are likely to differ from TCR repertoires in blood. Sharing across a few donors was observed for roughly 5.4% of naive CD4, about 3.2% of naive CD8, 2.3% of memory CD4, and about 0.4% of memory CD8 clonotypes. Incomplete sequencing was indicated by rarefaction of sorted-subset datasets, despite the large sequencing depth. The genetic and exposure-history diversity represented was limited by the small number of donors. Higher generation probabilities were observed for clonotypes shared by all four sorted-subset donors than for non-shared clonotypes. Based on pairwise subsampling, the degree of clonotype sharing among donors was expected to be affected by sequencing depth. Estimated clonotype richness was generally larger for naive than for memory subsets.

TCR CDR3 regions were amplified from genomic DNA by multiplex PCR using the deep immunoSEQ assay. Genomic DNA extracted from each cell subset was distributed evenly over all wells of several immunoSEQ 96-well plates, and each plate served as one replicate. For sorted subsets, approximately 200 ng of genomic DNA, equivalent to around 29,000 T cell genomes, went into each replicate PCR. The purified libraries were quantified using a Qubit 3.0 fluorometer, sized with a Bioanalyzer 2100, and then quantified again using the KAPA Library Quantification kit. Each immunoSEQ 96-well plate was sequenced on its own single-read 150-cycle Illumina NextSeq 550 flow cell. In the paper's pipeline: Because only junctional sequences without quality scores were contained in the immunoSEQ output, filtering matching that applied to full-length reads could not be performed. Sequences were annotated with PyIR, a Python wrapper for IgBLAST v1.9, and V/J genes and CDR3 were assigned using IMGT germline references. Reads were removed for weak V/J assignments (E-value above 1e-6), missing CDR3, stop codons, out-of-frame junctions, or ambiguous translated residues. V3J clonotypes were defined as sequences sharing an identical inferred V gene, J gene, and CDR3 amino acid sequence. Percentage overlap between repertoires was calculated by dividing the number of shared unique clonotypes by the size of the smaller repertoire. Three approaches were used to assess repertoire richness: RTK rarefaction, the Chao1 estimator, and Recon v2.1 estimates of unobserved clonotypes. OLGA was used to compute generation probabilities for all TCRbeta clonotypes that the gDNA method yielded from a handful of donors. The table was pulled from immuneACCESS by TCRdb, which kept in-frame rearrangements only. Such tables lose some clones; where checked, under half of the loss comes from unresolved V genes, and the rest has no known cause. The V and J calls and clone size are taken from that table; D and trimming were inferred from the DNA. Counted in this sample were about 2.2 million clones; 85% to 95% of them appeared once. The ten largest clones add up to about 1.6% of the sample.

Sequenced input: naive CD8+ T cells from PBMCs. Read against the paper, the sample's cell subset or site label means: CD45RA+CCR7+. The clonotype originates from a man in his late teens or twenties in good health. Some clones in this sample may be carry-over from other donors' samples. Recombination linked TRBV27 to TRBJ1-1, and possibly TRBD1, on 6 matching bases. The CDR3 protein sequence reads: CASSWDRGGRTEAFF. Read as DNA, the sequence is TGTGCCAGCAGTTGGGACCGGGGGGGGCGGACTGAAGCTTTCTTT.